This TCR beta chain came from a study of T cell changes during pregnancy in multiple sclerosis. TCRdb's table, derived via immunoSEQ multiplex PCR, lists solely in-frame clones and lacks some. The sample has tens of thousands of clones; 85% to 95% are singletons. The CDR3 has 15 amino acids. Trimming removed 2 bases from V and 1 base from J; junction bases left unmatched: 2. Germline assignment: CDR1 MNHEY and CDR2 SVGAGI. The chain employs TRBV6-5 and TRBJ2-7; 10 bases map to TRBD2. Sequencing was done on a sample of peripheral blood. The source of this sequence is a female donor with multiple sclerosis, enrolled in a pregnancy study. CDR3 in amino acids: CASSYRTSGSYEQYF. The CDR3 nucleotides read TGTGCCAGCAGTTACCGGACTAGCGGTTCCTACGAGCAGTACTTC.